The 24 T cell receptor beta chains below were found in one sample sequenced in a study of OX40 agonist ivuxolimab in advanced cancers. The library relied on the immunoSEQ multiplex PCR assay. Entries here come from immuneACCESS through TCRdb and include only in-frame sequences with V and J called. Some clones fail to appear in such tables; in the studies checked, an unresolved V gene covers under half of the shortfall, and the cause of the remainder is unknown. The sample table records tens of thousands of clones; about four fifths of these occur just once. Together, the top ten hold roughly 6.3% of the sample. The sequenced sample was CD4+ or CD8+ T cells sorted from blood, obtained in a trial of the OX40 agonist ivuxolimab. These receptor sequences come from an adult with an advanced solid tumor such as melanoma, head and neck, liver or kidney cancer.

The V gene is TRBV28, the J gene TRBJ1-6; D ambiguous. V lost 3 bases, J lost 5 bases, and 8 bases lay in between. Germline loops: CDR1 MDHEN, CDR2 SYDVKM. CDR3 length: 14 residues. The CDR3 DNA reads as TGTGCCAGCAGTTTGACGGGTCATAATTCACCCCTCCACTTT. It is translated as CASSLTGHNSPLHF. Using reference TRBV28 and TRBJ1-6 for the parts outside the CDR3, the full variable domain is DVKVTQSSRYLVKRTGEKVFLECVQDMDHENMFWYRQDPGLGLRLIYFSYDVKMKEKGDIPEGYSVSREKKERFSLILESASTNQTSMYLCASSLTGHNSPLHFGNGTRLTVT.

The V call is TRBV6-6, the J call TRBJ1-2; 12 bases fit TRBD1. Germline CDR1 is MNHNY and CDR2 is SVGAGI (reference sequence). The V and J ends lost 6 bases and 9 bases, in that order; junction bases with no gene match: 11. There are 15 residues in the CDR3. CDR3: CASRRGQGATRRYTF. For the CDR3, the DNA is TGTGCCAGCAGACGGGGACAGGGGGCTACCCGGCGCTACACCTTC.

The genes are TRBV21-1 and TRBJ2-5; TRBD2, the D gene given by the table, was not confirmed from the DNA. TRBV21-1 is labeled a pseudogene. CDR3 length equals 12 residues. The DNA for the CDR3 is TGTGCCAGCAGCAAACGCGTAGAGACCCAGTACTTC. This encodes CASSKRVETQYF.

This clone was counted a single time. The chain uses TRBV2 and TRBJ2-7, with TRBD1 as a possible D gene (7 bases). This CDR3 is built from 15 residues. Between the trimmed V and J ends, which lost 1 base and 6 bases, there was a span of 16 bases. Germline V gene sequence: CDR1 SNHLY, CDR2 FYNNEI. CDR3 residues: CASSEGYRGAGEQYV. The CDR3 DNA is TGTGCCAGCAGTGAAGGGTACAGGGGAGCGGGCGAGCAGTACGTC.

This chain uses TRBV7-9 with TRBJ2-5; TRBD2 matches at 7 bases. Looked up from germline, CDR1 is SEHNR and CDR2 is FQNEAQ (reference sequence). There are 14 residues in the CDR3. V lost 6 bases to trimming and J lost 1 base; unmatched junction nucleotides: 5. CDR3 sequence: CASRVAGAQETQYF. The CDR3 DNA reads TGTGCCAGCAGAGTAGCGGGCGCCCAAGAGACCCAGTACTTC.

The CDR3 here is CASSKTGETDSKETQYF. CDR3 DNA sequence: TGTGCCAGCAGCAAAACGGGGGAAACCGATTCTAAAGAGACCCAGTACTTC. The V gene is TRBV21-1, the J gene TRBJ2-5; the table's D call TRBD2 went unverified against the DNA. TRBV21-1 is reported as a pseudogene. This CDR3 has 17 residues.

The gene calls are TRBV19 and TRBJ2-3, with D possibly matching TRBD2 (6 bases). The CDR3 is made up of 14 amino acids. Trimming removed 5 bases from V and 2 bases from J, with 11 bases in between. The germline V gene has CDR1 LNHDA and CDR2 SQIVND (reference sequence). The CDR3 nucleotides are TGTGCCAGTAGTCCGACGGGGGTCACAGATACGCAGTATTTT. Amino acid sequence: CASSPTGVTDTQYF.

This clone showed up just once. One end of the junction is discordant with germline, which a read error may explain. V usage is TRBV9 and J usage is TRBJ1-1; perhaps TRBD1 as D (6 bases). Looked up from germline, CDR1 is SGDLS and CDR2 is YYNGEE. This CDR3 has 13 residues. The CDR3 loop is CASTKGVNTEAFF. DNA for the CDR3: TGTGCCAGCACCAAGGGGGTGAATACTGAAGCTTTCTTT.

This clone was observed once. The chain employs TRBV7-9 and TRBJ2-1; 13 bases match TRBD2. V trimming: 1 base; J trimming: 7 bases; junction bases outside the gene matches: 4. The CDR3 covers 16 residues. CDR1 and CDR2 (germline): SEHNR, FQNEAQ (reference sequence). The CDR3 region is CASSLGGLAGRNEQFF. CDR3 DNA sequence: TGTGCCAGCAGCTTAGGGGGACTAGCGGGGAGGAATGAGCAGTTCTTC.

This clone has a single count. This chain uses TRBV6-6 with TRBJ2-1; 10 bases are shared with TRBD1. V gave up 5 bases and J gave up 12 bases; unmatched junction bases: 7. Germline values: CDR1 MNHNY, CDR2 SVGAGI (reference sequence). This CDR3 has 13 residues. CDR3 DNA: TGTGCCAGCAGTCTCGACAGGGGGCATGTGCAGTTCTTC. Translation gives CASSLDRGHVQFF.

This clone was observed a handful of times. The V gene is TRBV6-5, the J gene TRBJ2-7, with D unclear. The CDR3 sequence is 13 residues long. Between the trimmed V and J ends, which lost 5 bases and 12 bases, there was a span of 20 bases. From germline, CDR1 is MNHEY and CDR2 SVGAGI. The CDR3 reads CASSRDLQAPLYF. The DNA for the CDR3 is TGTGCCAGCAGTCGCGACCTGCAAGCCCCATTGTACTTC.

The chain uses TRBV12-5 and TRBJ1-1; D is ambiguous. The CDR3 loop spans 14 amino acids. V was cut by 4 bases and J by 3 bases, with 12 bases left in between. CDR1 is LGHNT, CDR2 FRNRAP, per germline. CDR3 DNA: TGTGCTAGTGGTTCCGATCTCGTATACACTGAAGCTTTCTTT. As protein: CASGSDLVYTEAFF.

This chain connects TRBV2 to TRBJ2-6, with D possibly TRBD1 on 6 matching bases. V was trimmed by 7 bases and J by 3 bases, leaving 13 bases between them. Germline CDR1 and CDR2: SNHLY and FYNNEI. This CDR3 region has 15 residues. The CDR3 region is CASMGAGNGANVLTF. CDR3 DNA sequence: TGTGCCAGCATGGGGGCAGGAAATGGGGCCAACGTCCTGACTTTC.

The V gene is TRBV5-4, the J gene TRBJ2-3; D unclear. Germline loops: CDR1 SGHNT, CDR2 YYREEE (reference sequence). The CDR3 runs to 15 residues. V was trimmed by 3 bases and J by 0 bases, leaving 11 bases between them. The CDR3 DNA is TGTGCCAGCAGCTCCGACTTGCCTAGCACAGATACGCAGTATTTT. Translating it yields CASSSDLPSTDTQYF. The full variable domain, with the rest looked up from reference TRBV5-4 and TRBJ2-3, is ETGVTQSPTHLIKTRGQQVTLRCSSQSGHNTVSWYQQALGQGPQFIFQYYREEENGRGNFPPRFSGLQFPNYSSELNVNALELDDSALYLCASSSDLPSTDTQYFGPGTRLTVL.

The gene calls are TRBV5-4 and TRBJ1-2; D not certain. Germline V gene sequence: CDR1 SGHNT, CDR2 YYREEE (reference sequence). The CDR3 runs to 14 residues. Trimming left V 2 bases short and J 0 bases short, with 8 bases between. Here the CDR3 DNA reads TGTGCCAGCAGCTTTGCGCATTCTAACTATGGCTACACCTTC. Translation gives CASSFAHSNYGYTF.

The V and J genes are TRBV20-1 and TRBJ1-2; 7 bases are a match to TRBD1. V was clipped by 1 base and J by 11 bases; unmatched bases: 4. The CDR3 covers 11 residues. Germline V CDR1 and CDR2: DFQATT, SNEGSKA (reference sequence). The CDR3 spells CSARVGQRYTF. The CDR3, as DNA: TGCAGTGCTAGAGTGGGACAGAGGTACACCTTC.

The chain is built from TRBV19 and TRBJ2-1; 7 positions agree with TRBD1. The CDR3 spans 14 residues. Germline V gene data show CDR1 as LNHDA and CDR2 as SQIVND (reference sequence). Trimming took 6 bases from V and 7 from J; bases not matched to a gene: 9. Here the CDR3 reads CASSPGRGRNEQFF. The CDR3 nucleotides are TGTGCCAGTAGCCCGGGAAGGGGGCGGAATGAGCAGTTCTTC.

This rearrangement joins TRBV6-1 to TRBJ1-5; 10 positions match TRBD1. Looked up from germline, CDR1 is MNHNS and CDR2 is SASEGT. CDR3 length: 13 residues. V was clipped by 4 bases and J by 12 bases; unmatched bases: 6. CDR3 sequence reads: CASSGQGARVQHF. Here the CDR3 DNA reads TGTGCCAGCAGTGGACAGGGGGCCCGTGTCCAGCATTTT.

This rearrangement joins TRBV28 to TRBJ1-6; unclear D gene. Trimming removed 5 bases from V and 0 bases from J, with 11 bases in between. The CDR3 covers 16 residues. CDR1 is MDHEN and CDR2 is SYDVKM in the germline V gene. CDR3 nucleotides: TGTGCCAGCAGTGACGGCGGAAGCTCCTATAATTCACCCCTCCACTTT. Translated: CASSDGGSSYNSPLHF.

The chain combines TRBV10-3 with TRBJ1-5; no clear D. The CDR3 contains 12 residues. Germline CDR1 reads ENHRY; CDR2 reads SYGVKD. The V end lost 8 bases, the J end lost 3 bases, and 8 bases lay between the germline ends. The CDR3 spells CAIGRNNQPQHF. The CDR3 region has the DNA TGTGCCATCGGCAGGAACAATCAGCCCCAGCATTTT.

For the CDR3, the DNA is TGTGCCAGCAGTCAAGGGGGGGTATGGTATGGCTACACCTTC. Its translation: CASSQGGVWYGYTF. This chain links TRBV6-1 with TRBJ1-2; a weak D match, TRBD1 (6 bases). The germline V gene encodes CDR1 MNHNS and CDR2 SASEGT. This CDR3 contains 14 residues. The ends were cut back, 5 bases at V and 5 bases at J, with 15 bases in the middle.

This clone has a single count. The chain employs TRBV27 and TRBJ1-4; TRBD1 matches at 8 bases. This CDR3 region has 15 residues. Germline values: CDR1 MNHEY, CDR2 SMNVEV (reference sequence). With 5 bases clipped from V and 8 bases from J, the junction kept 10 bases outside the gene matches. This CDR3 is CASSPTDRVGEKLFF. The CDR3 DNA reads TGTGCCAGCAGTCCAACGGACAGGGTGGGGGAAAAACTGTTTTTT.

V is TRBV28 and J is TRBJ2-2; D not certain. There are 12 residues in the CDR3. Germline CDR1 and CDR2: MDHEN and SYDVKM. Trimming stripped 6 bases from V and 7 bases from J, with 9 bases between. Here the CDR3 DNA reads TGTGCCAGCAGCCGTCAGATCGGGGAGCTGTTTTTT. It encodes CASSRQIGELFF.

This clone showed up just a few times. This rearrangement joins TRBV7-8 to TRBJ2-3; TRBD1 matches at 7 bases. V shed 2 bases and J 3 bases; nucleotides not matched to a gene: 11. The CDR3 consists of 17 residues. Germline CDR1 SGHVS, CDR2 FQNEAQ. For the CDR3, the DNA is TGTGCCAGCAGCTTAAGAGCGGCAGGGGGTGGGACAGATACGCAGTATTTT. The encoded protein is CASSLRAAGGGTDTQYF.